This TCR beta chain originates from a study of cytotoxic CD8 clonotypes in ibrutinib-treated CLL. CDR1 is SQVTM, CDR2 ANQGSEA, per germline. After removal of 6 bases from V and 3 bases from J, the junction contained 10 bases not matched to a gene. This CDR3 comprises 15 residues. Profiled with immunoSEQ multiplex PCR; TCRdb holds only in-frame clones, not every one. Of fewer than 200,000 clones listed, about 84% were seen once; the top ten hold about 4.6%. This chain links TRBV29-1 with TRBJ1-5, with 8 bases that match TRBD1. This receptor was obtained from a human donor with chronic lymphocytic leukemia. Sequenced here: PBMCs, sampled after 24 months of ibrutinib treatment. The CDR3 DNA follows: TGCAGCGTCCCAGCAGGGGGCCCCTCCAATCAGCCCCAGCATTTT. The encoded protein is CSVPAGGPSNQPQHF.